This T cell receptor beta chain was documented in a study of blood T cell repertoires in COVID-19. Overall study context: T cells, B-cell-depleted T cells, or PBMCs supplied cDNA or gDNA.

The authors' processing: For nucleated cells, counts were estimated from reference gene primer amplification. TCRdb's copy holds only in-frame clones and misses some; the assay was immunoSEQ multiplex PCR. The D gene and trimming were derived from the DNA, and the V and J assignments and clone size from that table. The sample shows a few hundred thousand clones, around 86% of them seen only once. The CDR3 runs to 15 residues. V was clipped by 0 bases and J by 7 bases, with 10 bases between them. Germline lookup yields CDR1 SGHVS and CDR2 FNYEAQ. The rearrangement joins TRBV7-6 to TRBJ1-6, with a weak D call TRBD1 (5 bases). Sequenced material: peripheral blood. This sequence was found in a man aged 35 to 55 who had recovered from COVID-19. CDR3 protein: CASSLAAQENSPLHF. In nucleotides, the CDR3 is TGTGCCAGCAGCTTAGCGGCACAGGAAAATTCACCCCTCCACTTT.